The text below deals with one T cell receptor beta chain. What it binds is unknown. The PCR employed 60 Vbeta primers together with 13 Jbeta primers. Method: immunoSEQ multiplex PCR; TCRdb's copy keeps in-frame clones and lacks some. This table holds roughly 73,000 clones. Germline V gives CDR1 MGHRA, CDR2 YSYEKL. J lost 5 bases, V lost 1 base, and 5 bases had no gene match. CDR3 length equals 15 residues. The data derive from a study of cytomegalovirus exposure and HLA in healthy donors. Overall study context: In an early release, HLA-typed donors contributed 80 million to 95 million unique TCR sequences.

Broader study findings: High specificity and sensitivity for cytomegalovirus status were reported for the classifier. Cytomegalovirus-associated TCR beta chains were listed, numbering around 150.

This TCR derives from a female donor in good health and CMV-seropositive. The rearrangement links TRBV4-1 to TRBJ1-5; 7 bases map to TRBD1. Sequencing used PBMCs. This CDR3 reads CASSQGQGYDQPQHF. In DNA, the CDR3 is TGCGCCAGCAGCCAAGGACAGGGATACGATCAGCCCCAGCATTTT.